A selection of T cell receptor beta chains follows, all from one sample in a study of beta chain features in type 1 diabetes. Only in-frame clones appear in the TCRdb table, and some are missing; sequencing was by immunoSEQ multiplex PCR. The repertoire holds roughly 500,000 clones, with approximately 10% as singletons. Sequencing input: naive CD4+ T cells from blood. The receptors come from a woman between 18 and 30 years old in good health. Each CDR3 is given with its conserved first and last residue. A D gene is named only where the DNA matches it firmly. A row's size may be missing; if present it is once, few, many or a size class.

few	TRBV6-6	TRBJ2-7	TRBD1	TGTGCCAGCTCCAGAGGGACAGGGGCCTACGAGCAGTACTTC	CASSRGTGAYEQYF
.	TRBV18	TRBJ2-5	TRBD1	TGTGCCAGCTCACCGACCTCGGACAGGGTGAAGGAGACCCAGTACTTC	CASSPTSDRVKETQYF
.	TRBV9	TRBJ1-2	.	TGTGCCAGCAGCGTCGGGACATCGGATGGCTACACCTTC	CASSVGTSDGYTF
.	TRBV20-1	TRBJ2-5	.	TGCAGTATGACGGGAGAGACCCAGTACTTC	CSMTGETQYF
.	TRBV5-1	TRBJ1-4	TRBD1	TGCGCCAGCAGCCATCAAATACAGGGGAGTGGTGAAAAACTGTTTTTT	CASSHQIQGSGEKLFF
.	TRBV27	TRBJ2-1	.	TGTGCCAGCAGTTTATGGGTAGCGAAAAGCTCCTACAATGAGCAGTTCTTC	CASSLWVAKSSYNEQFF
few	TRBV30	TRBJ2-5	.	TGTGCCTGGGCCGGGGCGGGACTGGAGACCCAGTACTTC	CAWAGAGLETQYF
few	TRBV19	TRBJ2-5	.	TGTGCCAGTAGTATGACTAACTCCGAGACCCAGTACTTC	CASSMTNSETQYF
once	TRBV4-1	TRBJ1-6	.	TGCGCCAGCAGCCAAGATGAGAGAAATTCACCCCTCCACTTT	CASSQDERNSPLHF
few	TRBV18	TRBJ2-3	.	TGTGCCAGCTCACAAGGCACAGATACGCAGTATTTT	CASSQGTDTQYF
few	TRBV5-6	TRBJ2-2	.	TGTGCCAGCAGCTCGGGACTTCGCACCGGGGAGCTGTTTTTT	CASSSGLRTGELFF
.	TRBV28	TRBJ1-6	TRBD1	TGTGCCAGCAGTCCAAAGACAGGGGAATCACCCCTCCACTTT	CASSPKTGESPLHF
few	TRBV27	TRBJ2-5	.	TGTGCCAGCAGTCTTATGGCCCTCGAGACCCAGTACTTC	CASSLMALETQYF
.	TRBV7-2	TRBJ2-3	.	TGTGCCAGCAGCTTAATCGGGGGCTCAGATACGCAGTATTTT	CASSLIGGSDTQYF
many	TRBV29-1	TRBJ2-5	.	TGCAGCTCGGGCGGGGAGACCCAGTACTTC	CSSGGETQYF
few	TRBV7-2	TRBJ2-5	.	TGTGCCAGCAGCTTAAAGGCTAGCTGGGTAGAGACCCAGTACTTC	CASSLKASWVETQYF
.	TRBV5-1	TRBJ1-2	.	TGCGCCAGCAGCTTGGATTCGGACTATGGCTACACCTTC	CASSLDSDYGYTF
.	TRBV4-3	TRBJ1-1	.	TGCGCCAGCAGCCAAGATAGCAGGACGAACACTGAAGCTTTCTTT	CASSQDSRTNTEAFF
.	TRBV7-2	TRBJ2-3	TRBD2	TGTGCCAGCAGCACTAGCGGGAGATTGGATACGCAGTATTTT	CASSTSGRLDTQYF
few	TRBV7-9	TRBJ1-1	.	TGTGCCAGCAGCATAAAAGCCGAAGCTTTCTTT	CASSIKAEAFF
few	TRBV7-9	TRBJ1-1	.	TGTGCCAGCAGGACAGGCATGAACACTGAAGCTTTCTTT	CASRTGMNTEAFF
few	TRBV4-1	TRBJ1-1	.	TGCGCCAGCAGCCAGACCGGGGCCGAAGCTTTCTTT	CASSQTGAEAFF
.	TRBV19	TRBJ1-5	.	TGTGCCAGTGGGGTTCGCGGTCAGCCCCAGCATTTT	CASGVRGQPQHF
few	TRBV6-1	TRBJ2-7	.	TGTGCCAGCAGGCGGGGCTGGTACGAGCAGTACTTC	CASRRGWYEQYF
.	TRBV4-3	TRBJ2-2	TRBD1	TGCGCCAGCAGCCAACCGGGACAGTATTTCACCGGGGAGCTGTTTTTT	CASSQPGQYFTGELFF
few	TRBV27	TRBJ2-6	TRBD2	TGTGCCAGCATGGGACTAGCGGGAGGGCTTGGGGCCAACGTCCTGACTTTC	CASMGLAGGLGANVLTF
.	TRBV5-1	TRBJ2-3	TRBD2	TGCGCCAGCAGCCAAGGACTAGCGGGACCAGATACGCAGTATTTT	CASSQGLAGPDTQYF
.	TRBV9	TRBJ1-1	TRBD1	TGTGCCAGCAGTCCACAGGGGGGAAACACTGAAGCTTTCTTT	CASSPQGGNTEAFF
.	TRBV7-2	TRBJ2-7	.	TGTGCCAGCAGCTTAGGCGTTGACGAGCAGTACTTC	CASSLGVDEQYF
.	TRBV29-1	TRBJ2-7	TRBD1	TGCAGCGTGCCCCGCCGGGACAGGGGCTACGAGCAGTACTTC	CSVPRRDRGYEQYF
.	TRBV5-4	TRBJ2-5	.	TGTGCCAGCAGCCCGGCGGGACAACTACAAGAGACCCAGTACTTC	CASSPAGQLQETQYF
.	TRBV5-1	TRBJ2-6	.	TGCGCCAGCAGGGAACAGGCCTCTGGGGCCAACGTCCTGACTTTC	CASREQASGANVLTF
few	TRBV7-9	TRBJ2-5	TRBD1	TGTGCCAGCAGCTCAACGACAGGGTTCCAAGAGACCCAGTACTTC	CASSSTTGFQETQYF
.	TRBV7-2	TRBJ2-7	.	TGTGCCAGCAGCTTAGATCAGGTGAATACCTACGAGCAGTACTTC	CASSLDQVNTYEQYF
few	TRBV4-2	TRBJ2-1	.	TGTGCCAGCAGCCAAGGCACGACCCTATCTCAGTTCTTC	CASSQGTTLSQFF
few	TRBV4-1	TRBJ2-5	.	TGCGCCAGCAGCCAAGATACTTTAAAGGGTGGGGGGCATCGTACACCGTACTTC	CASSQDTLKGGGHRTPYF
once	TRBV9	TRBJ2-7	.	TGTGCCAGCAGCCGAGGATCGCACTACGAGCAGTACTTC	CASSRGSHYEQYF
many	TRBV4-3	TRBJ2-6	.	TGCGCCAGCAGCCAGGCCTTTGGAGCTGGGGCCAACGTCCTGACTTTC	CASSQAFGAGANVLTF